This T cell receptor beta chain derives from a study of cytomegalovirus exposure and HLA in healthy donors (dated by TCRdb to the late 2010s). Regarding the study in general: An earlier analysis of several hundred of the donors reported 276 Gb of sequence data and 95 million to 130 million unique TCR beta sequences obtained from approximately 180 million T cells. Both class I and class II loci were covered by HLA typing, at four-digit resolution. Among the roughly 400 genotyped donors, 81% belonged to the genetic ancestry cluster associated with self-reported Caucasian donors. A separate validation cohort of 100 to 150 different subjects was used in addition to the approximately 610-subject first cohort. The study combined high-throughput TCR immunosequencing, statistical association of individual TCRs with disease status, and machine learning to predict cytomegalovirus infection status. Donor age, sex, ethnicity and CMV serostatus were compiled together with the repertoire data. Typing coverage varied by locus: roughly 620-640 donors for A, B, C, DRB1 and DQB1; roughly 510 for DQA1; more than 600 for DPA1; approximately 450 for DPB1. A later genetic analysis took genome-wide SNP genotypes for about 65% of the roughly 670 donors and used that subset as a discovery cohort. A later analysis re-examined previously published TCR beta repertoires from about 670 donors and added high-resolution HLA genotyping to investigate patterns of TCR occurrence. The study aimed to test whether signatures of past pathogen exposure could be identified by cataloging public T cell receptors. Rather than drawing on any new phenotypic data, the later analysis identified candidate immune exposures from TCR beta sequences and the way those sequences occurred across donors. Using immunosequencing, the study profiled T cell repertoires from 666 subjects and related those repertoires to cytomegalovirus serostatus. Because of strong linkage in the cohort, four to six DR-DQ haplotypes were treated as single units for association and clustering. Every discovery cohort repertoire had been produced on one sequencing platform. In an earlier analysis of roughly 600 of the donors, high-throughput TCR beta sequencing was used to judge whether each TCR beta V gene segment behaved as functional or pseudogenic. On average, roughly 240,000 unique TCR beta nucleotide sequences were sequenced per donor among 398 genotyped donors of the cohort, with approximately 18% of those sequences being non-productive. An early release that covered about 600 HLA-typed donors contained approximately 300 gigabases of sequencing data and 75 million to 100 million unique TCR sequences.

On this clone itself: The antigen this receptor binds is unknown. No clone much larger than this one lies a single base away; base qualities are absent.

Library preparation used the immunoSEQ multiplex PCR assay. For the multiplex PCR, a mixture combining 60 forward primers for TCR Vbeta segments and 13 reverse primers for TCR Jbeta segments was used. The CDR3 region of rearranged TCR beta genes was amplified from genomic DNA by a multiplex PCR assay. Amplified TCR beta libraries were sequenced as 87-base-pair reads on the Illumina HiSeq System. As for how the authors treated the data: In a later analysis, around 80 million unique TCR beta chains were counted across the 650 to 750 repertoires, and roughly 11 million of these chains were shared by at least two donors. Raw reads were error-corrected and collapsed into unique sequences by a nearest-neighbor algorithm in which closely related sequences were merged to remove PCR and sequencing errors. To assign V, D and J gene segments, CDR3 sequences were aligned to IMGT reference sequences. Each retained sequence needed at least a six-nucleotide match to both a V gene segment and a J gene segment. A rearrangement counted as productive if the CDR3 had no stop codons and remained in frame with V and J, and every other rearrangement counted as non-productive. CDR3 was defined by IMGT convention, running from the second conserved V-encoded cysteine to the conserved J-encoded phenylalanine. Sequences without an unambiguous match to a single V gene segment were excluded from the earlier analysis of over 500 of the donors. In an earlier analysis of several hundred of the donors, a V segment was called functional when productive rearrangements were above 56.7%, and segregating when the standard deviation between donors exceeded 5%. A statistical classification framework was developed to diagnose cytomegalovirus status using the catalog of TCR beta chain sequences. In a later analysis, TCR nucleotide sequences were compared against IMGT/GENE-DB human TR gene sequences so that V and J genes could be assigned. The TCRdist pipeline was used in a later analysis to assign CDR3 sequences and most-parsimonious VDJ recombination scenarios. In a later analysis, each TCR beta chain was defined by its CDR3 amino acid sequence together with its V-gene family, and reads lacking a unique V-gene family were excluded. To address suspected cross-contamination and a sequencing artifact, a later analysis removed 592 highly shared, low-generation-probability nucleotide sequences. In a later analysis, a clonal expansion index for each public chain was calculated from normalized within-repertoire ranks of inferred template counts. A later analysis computed generation probabilities with a VDJ recombination model fitted to out-of-frame rearrangements, and checked the results against IGoR. In a later analysis, TCR-TCR, TCR-HLA and TCR-CMV co-occurrence was scored with hypergeometric tests, and a repertoire-size bias correction was applied to TCR pairs. A later analysis estimated false discovery rates by permuting HLA or CMV assignments 20 times. In a later analysis, co-occurring TCRs were grouped using DBSCAN, with TCRdist sequence similarity added in when clustering inside HLA-allele-positive subsets. Co-occurrence clustering excluded repertoires with fewer than 30,000 or more than 120,000 public chains, plus five with anomalous nucleotide sharing. TCRdb provides this immuneACCESS table in a form limited to in-frame rearrangements. Some clones are lacking; in checked studies, under half of them reflect an unresolved V gene, and why the rest are absent is not known. V, J and clone size are those of that table, while D and trimming were read from the DNA. The sample table holds more than 120,000 clones, of which approximately 80% were seen once. Around 6.6% of the sample lies in the top ten.

What the authors observed across the whole study: When HLA alleles, especially DR and DQ, strongly co-occurred, TCR associations were difficult to assign to individual alleles. While some public TCRs were present in many individuals, most TCR sequences turned up only very rarely across donors. Correlated functional status among segregating V segments might reflect linkage disequilibrium, but an unknown experimental factor could not be ruled out. In this cohort, only TCR beta chains were sequenced, and detectable features were limited by the absence of alpha or paired-chain data. The authors suggested that the approach could potentially be extended to other disease states and immunological phenotypes. According to a later analysis, parvovirus B19, influenza, CMV and Epstein-Barr virus appeared linked to several top co-occurrence clusters. The study gave a list of about 170 TCR beta chains associated with cytomegalovirus. An association between a missense DCLRE1C variant and V-gene and J-gene trimming of TCR beta chains was found in a later genetic analysis and replicated in an independent cohort. For the cohort, immune exposure information was limited to CMV serostatus. A later analysis found that TCR association rates varied across HLA loci, with DRB1 alleles showing the most associated TCRs and HLA-C alleles the fewest. Presence/absence analyses assumed roughly uniform sequencing depth across donors, an assumption that may not hold. In both the original and validation cohorts, the classifier was reported to diagnose cytomegalovirus status with high specificity and sensitivity. Roughly 17 rarely observed V segments, including chromosome 9 orphons, were excluded from the earlier analysis of a few hundred of the donors because counts were too low. Three of the identified cytomegalovirus-associated TCR beta chains were confirmed in vitro to be specific for cytomegalovirus antigens. An earlier analysis of 587 of the donors showed that most TCR beta V segments appeared in productive rearrangements either about 87% or about 30% of the time, which broadly matched IMGT annotations. In a later genetic analysis, fewer N-insertions in productive TCRs were reported among donors in an Asian-associated ancestry cluster than the roughly 700-donor mean. At a false discovery rate of 0.05, a later analysis linked 15,000 to 20,000 TCR beta sequences to specific HLA alleles. In a later analysis, HLA-associated TCR beta chains were found to be more clonally expanded and to have lower generation probabilities than equally common non-associated chains. According to a later analysis, most CMV-associated TCR beta chains appeared to be HLA-restricted, and the HLA associations seemed to be driven largely by CMV exposure. A cluster of highly shared sequence variants was judged likely to represent a technical artifact of the sequencing pipeline. HLA typing was unavailable for some donors at each locus, so association tests used only the typed subset. A further reported finding was that TCR beta sequences accurately predicted the HLA-A and HLA-B alleles for most subjects in the first cohort.

The cohort was made up of about 610 healthy bone marrow donors. All cohort members were sampled while nominally healthy, although unrecorded immune exposures were likely present. The donor tested CMV seropositive, placing the donor among the roughly 270 seropositive members of the cohort. A peripheral blood sample was provided by each donor, and peripheral blood mononuclear cells were used for TCR beta sequencing. The Qiagen DNeasy Blood Extraction Kit was used to extract genomic DNA from the blood cell samples. This receptor was obtained from a middle-aged woman in good health and CMV-seropositive. Sequenced sample: PBMCs.

The CDR3 region: CATTRGNYGYTF. The nucleotide sequence is given as TGTGCCACCACAAGGGGAAACTATGGCTACACCTTC. Rearrangement joined TRBV6-5 to TRBJ1-2; the D segment could be TRBD1, given 5 matching bases. V loses 10 bases of germline sequence and J loses 2 bases, and the interval between the two ends is 11 bases. The germline V gene supplies CDR1 MNHEY and CDR2 SVGAGI. From the cysteine through the phenylalanine, the CDR3 covers 12 amino acids. CDR3 DNA only is kept here, 36 bases in frame from base 1.